This T cell receptor beta chain was found in a study of T cell responses to AZD1222 COVID-19 vaccine. Findings of the study overall: Spike as a whole was targeted by vaccine-associated CD4 TCRs, dominant at 160-218 and 743-854. Baseline serology detected seropositivity in only six AZD1222 recipients.

Concerning this clone: Its cognate antigen is unknown.

Germline V gene sequence: CDR1 MNHEY, CDR2 SVGEGT. The V end was cut by 4 bases, the J end by 8 bases, with 6 bases between. This CDR3 has 11 residues. This table comes from immunoSEQ multiplex PCR, and its TCRdb copy is limited to in-frame clones, with some not included. The table has approximately 76,000 clones, roughly four fifths seen once. The rearrangement joins TRBV6-2 or TRBV6-3 to TRBJ2-1; D is possibly TRBD1 or TRBD2 (5 bases each). Specimen: peripheral blood, collected on day 0 of AZD1222 vaccination. This sequence originates from an adult in good health. The CDR3 reads CASSLGDEQFF. CDR3 bases: TGTGCCAGCAGTTTGGGGGATGAGCAGTTCTTC.